This entry describes one T cell receptor beta chain. As yet, its antigen is unknown. The length of the CDR3 is 12 residues. Trimming removed 3 bases from V and 8 bases from J, with 8 bases in between. Per the germline V gene, CDR1 is MGHRA and CDR2 is YSYEKL. TCRdb reprocessed the reads with MiXCR, giving one entry per CDR3 protein. The top ten hold roughly 8% of the sample, which has hundreds of thousands of distinct CDR3 sequences, less than 25% seen once. The sample is drawn from a study of T cell repertoires in cytomegalovirus infection. Study conclusions and caveats: Dominant in the ex vivo response were TCR beta clonotypes restricted by HLA-C and specific for CMV.

Source material: CD8+ T cells from PBMCs. V gene TRBV4-1 combines with J gene TRBJ2-1, with D perhaps TRBD2 (5 bases). The TCR sequence derives from a human donor in good health (CMV status not recorded). Some clones in this sample may be carry-over from other donors' samples. The CDR3 spells CASSQTDYEQFF. Here the CDR3 DNA reads TGCGCCAGCAGCCAGACGGACTATGAGCAGTTCTTC.